A single sample gave rise to the 19 T cell receptor beta chains below, sequenced in a study of cytomegalovirus exposure and HLA in healthy donors. Primers: 60 Vbeta forward and 13 Jbeta reverse. Sequencing was performed with immunoSEQ multiplex PCR; in TCRdb, only in-frame clones are kept and a portion is missing. This listing includes 35,000 to 45,000 clones. The sequenced sample consisted of PBMCs. The source of these receptors is a woman in her twenties or thirties in good health and CMV-seropositive.

This sequence joins TRBV27 and TRBJ2-2, with D unresolved. The germline V and J ends were trimmed by 8 bases and 5 bases, with 12 bases remaining between them. In germline, CDR1 is MNHEY, CDR2 SMNVEV (reference sequence). The CDR3 runs 13 residues. The CDR3 bases are TGTGCCAGCGCTGGGCAGAGTACCGGGGAGCTGTTTTTT. Amino acids: CASAGQSTGELFF.

V gene TRBV19 combines with J gene TRBJ1-5; TRBD1 matches 9 bases. The junction had 5 bases not matched to a gene; V was cut back by 3 bases and J by 5 bases. The CDR3 spans 15 residues. Per germline, CDR1 LNHDA and CDR2 SQIVND (reference sequence). CDR3 region: CASSIPGQGHQPQHF. The CDR3 nucleotides read TGTGCCAGTAGTATCCCGGGACAGGGCCATCAGCCCCAGCATTTT. The variable domain in full, with the rest retrieved from reference TRBV19 and TRBJ1-5, is DGGITQSPKYLFRKEGQNVTLSCEQNLNHDAMYWYRQDPGQGLRLIYYSQIVNDFQKGDIAEGYSVSREKKESFPLTVTSAQKNPTAFYLCASSIPGQGHQPQHFGDGTRLSIL.

V and J are TRBV19 and TRBJ2-7; the D is unclear. The CDR3 length is 15 residues. CDR1 LNHDA and CDR2 SQIVND come from the germline V gene (reference sequence). The germline V and J ends were trimmed by 6 bases and 0 bases, with 15 bases remaining between them. CDR3 loop: CASSYDSQTSYEQYF. For the CDR3, the DNA is TGTGCCAGTAGCTACGACTCCCAGACCTCCTACGAGCAGTACTTC.

The genes are TRBV29-1 and TRBJ2-1, with D perhaps TRBD2 (6 bases). The CDR3 has 12 residues. CDR1 is SQVTM and CDR2 is ANQGSEA in the germline V gene. Deletions cut 6 bases from V and 8 bases from J, with 14 bases between. The CDR3 bases are TGCAGCGTCGTTAGGGGCGGGGATGAGCAGTTCTTC. Protein sequence: CSVVRGGDEQFF.

The gene calls are TRBV7-9 and TRBJ2-7, with unresolved D. V lost 5 bases and J lost 6, with 11 bases in between. Germline CDR1 SEHNR, CDR2 FQNEAQ (reference sequence). This CDR3 spans 12 amino acids. The CDR3 is CASSTVFFEQYF. In nucleotides, the CDR3 is TGTGCCAGCAGCACAGTTTTCTTCGAGCAGTACTTC.

The chain carries TRBV16 and TRBJ1-5; D is possibly TRBD1 (5 bases). The CDR3 runs to 17 residues. V lost 4 bases and J lost 6, with 22 bases in between. Per the germline V gene, CDR1 is KGHSY and CDR2 is FQNENV. For the CDR3, the DNA is TGTGCCAGCAGCCCCAAAAAAGGGCTCGGGGGGACTCAGCCCCAGCATTTT. Translated, it gives CASSPKKGLGGTQPQHF.

The chain is built from TRBV7-9 and TRBJ1-2; D call uncertain. CDR3 length equals 18 residues. CDR1 and CDR2 from the germline V gene are SEHNR and FQNEAQ (reference sequence). Deletions cut 4 bases from V and 4 bases from J, with 25 bases between. The chain's CDR3 is CASSSTLEGPVVSYGYTF. The CDR3 DNA follows: TGTGCCAGCAGCTCTACCCTCGAGGGCCCGGTCGTTAGCTATGGCTACACCTTC.

This chain links TRBV15 with TRBJ1-4; 7 bases agree with TRBD1. CDR1 is LNHNV, CDR2 YYDKDF, per germline (reference sequence). There are 15 residues in the CDR3. The V and J ends lost 9 bases and 9 bases, in that order; junction bases with no gene match: 16. The chain's CDR3 is CATTVEQGLNQKLFF. The CDR3 nucleotides read TGTGCCACAACCGTCGAACAGGGGCTAAATCAAAAACTGTTTTTT.

The chain couples TRBV5-4 to TRBJ2-7; the match to TRBD1 covers 11 bases. The germline gives CDR1 SGHNT, CDR2 YYREEE (reference sequence). The CDR3 has 14 amino acids. With V trimmed by 4 bases and J by 4 bases, 4 bases remained unmatched. The CDR3 reads CASSPDRGRYEQYF. The CDR3 region has the DNA TGTGCCAGCAGCCCGGACAGGGGGCGATACGAGCAGTACTTC.

V and J are TRBV5-1 and TRBJ2-1, with 9 bases matching TRBD1. Germline V CDR1 and CDR2: SGHRS, YFSETQ. The CDR3 length is 14 residues. Germline trimming cut 3 bases from V and 5 bases from J; bases unmatched to any gene: 3. CDR3 in amino acids: CASSSTGGDNEQFF. CDR3 DNA: TGCGCCAGCAGCTCCACAGGGGGCGACAATGAGCAGTTCTTC.

J is TRBJ2-7 and V is TRBV11-3, with TRBD1 identical over 11 bases. The germline CDR1 and CDR2 sequences are SGHNT and YENEEA. V trimming: 0 bases; J trimming: 0 bases; junction bases outside the gene matches: 1. There are 16 residues in the CDR3. The CDR3 coding sequence is TGTGCCAGCAGCTTAGATGGGACAGGGGGCTCCTACGAGCAGTACTTC. Translation gives CASSLDGTGGSYEQYF.

J is TRBJ1-1 and V is TRBV5-1, with D perhaps TRBD1 (5 bases). CDR1 and CDR2 (germline): SGHRS, YFSETQ. CDR3 length equals 14 residues. V dropped 5 bases and J dropped 0 bases, with 11 bases sitting between them. The CDR3 bases are TGCGCCAGCAGGCTAGGACACCTGAACACTGAAGCTTTCTTT. Translation: CASRLGHLNTEAFF.

The V and J genes are TRBV18 and TRBJ1-6; 8 bases map to TRBD1. The CDR3 runs to 15 residues. The V gene end was trimmed by 6 bases and the J gene end by 9 bases; junction bases not matched to a gene: 10. Per the germline V gene, CDR1 is KGHSH and CDR2 is LQKENI. The CDR3 DNA reads as TGTGCCAGCTCGACAGGGGTACAGTGGAGTTCACCCCTCCACTTT. Translating it yields CASSTGVQWSSPLHF.

This chain uses TRBV7-2 with TRBJ2-5; 8 nucleotides agree with TRBD2. Germline V CDR1 and CDR2: SGHTA, FQGNSA. V lost 4 bases to trimming and J lost 5 bases; unmatched junction nucleotides: 9. CDR3 length: 15 residues. The chain's CDR3 is CASSSTGTSRETQYF. The CDR3 DNA sequence: TGTGCCAGCAGCTCGACCGGGACTAGTAGGGAGACCCAGTACTTC.

The chain couples TRBV15 to TRBJ1-4; D is ambiguous. This CDR3 region has 15 residues. The germline gives CDR1 LNHNV, CDR2 YYDKDF (reference sequence). V was pared by 3 bases and J by 8 bases, with 16 bases between. The DNA for the CDR3 is TGTGCCACCAGCAGGCGCCTGGAAGGAGGAGAAAAACTGTTTTTT. It translates to CATSRRLEGGEKLFF.

The CDR3, as DNA: TGTGCCAGCAGCCCCCCGGGGGGCCTATCCTACAATGAGCAGTTCTTC. It yields the protein CASSPPGGLSYNEQFF. The chain joins TRBV7-9 to TRBJ2-1; D possibly corresponds to TRBD2 (7 bases). The CDR3 is 16 amino acids. The V end lost 5 bases, the J end lost 1 base, and 15 bases lay between the germline ends. Looked up from germline, CDR1 is SEHNR and CDR2 is FQNEAQ (reference sequence).

The chain is built from TRBV11-2 and TRBJ1-3; D gene unclear. Between the trimmed V and J ends, which lost 7 bases and 4 bases, there was a span of 8 bases. Per germline, CDR1 SGHAT and CDR2 FQNNGV. The CDR3 is 12 residues long. DNA for the CDR3: TGTGCCAGCACCCTCTTAGGAAACACCATATATTTT. This translates into CASTLLGNTIYF.

Worth noting for this clone: Compared with germline, one end of the junction differs, possibly owing to a read error. The chain combines TRBV5-6 with TRBJ1-3; no firm D call. Per the germline V gene, CDR1 is SGHDT and CDR2 is YYEEEE. This CDR3 contains 12 residues. CDR3 DNA: TGTGCCAGCAGCTTGGCCAGCGGACGCGTAGATTTT. Its protein product is CASSLASGRVDF.

The CDR3 nucleotides are TGTGCCAGCAGTGGACAGGGAAAGGGCAATCAGCCCCAGCATTTT. Translated: CASSGQGKGNQPQHF. The chain combines TRBV2 with TRBJ1-5; 7 bases match TRBD1. Trimming cost V 4 bases and J 2 bases; bases outside gene matches: 5. The CDR3 runs 15 residues. The germline CDR1 and CDR2 sequences are SNHLY and FYNNEI.